This T cell receptor (beta chain) comes out of a study of a mutant IDH1 vaccine in newly diagnosed glioma. Measured with immunoSEQ multiplex PCR; TCRdb has only the in-frame clones, and not every one. This sample carries roughly 49,000 clones, around 92% of them seen once, and the ten largest clones take 2% to 2.5%. Time point in this sample: week 35, safety follow-up. In every dose of vaccine, 300 ug of mutant IDH1 20-mer peptide was given alongside topical imiquimod. Patients, over weeks 1, 3, 5, 7, 11, 15, 19 and 23, received a total of eight vaccinations. The CDR3 is made up of 12 amino acids. Trimming took off 3 bases at V and 8 bases at J, with 10 bases between the two ends. Per the germline V gene, CDR1 is SNHLY and CDR2 is FYNNEI. Study-level points and caveats: Top-clonotype changes in peripheral T cells seemed unrelated to pseudoprogression.

A few counts support this clone. What it binds is unknown. This chain uses TRBV2 with TRBJ1-1; D call uncertain. This clonotype originated in a man aged 45 to 65 with glioma. Material: PBMCs, obtained from a glioma patient whose treatment included an IDH1 peptide vaccine. The CDR3 nucleotides are TGTGCCAGCAGTGAGTACCGGGAAGAAGCTTTCTTT. It yields the protein CASSEYREEAFF.